These 22 T cell receptor beta chains came from one sample sequenced in a study of T-cell reconstitution after alpha-beta-depleted transplantation in children. Preparation of the TCRbeta library involved a method that used unique molecular identifiers. TCRdb fed the PCR reads into MiXCR, producing one record per CDR3 protein. The sample has hundreds of thousands of distinct CDR3 sequences, around 20% seen once; the top ten hold less than 4%. Sequences were derived from PBMCs from the stem cell graft donor, sampled from the stem cell graft. All receptors derive from a human donor who donated a stem cell graft to a child with acute lymphoblastic leukemia.

The J gene is TRBJ1-4, the V gene TRBV29-1; tentative D call: TRBD1 (5 bases). The germline V and J ends were trimmed by 6 bases and 4 bases, with 9 bases remaining between them. Germline V lookup: CDR1 SQVTM, CDR2 ANQGSEA. The CDR3 runs to 12 residues. In nucleotides, the CDR3 is TGCAGCGTGACAGACCATAATGAAAAACTGTTTTTT. It is translated as CSVTDHNEKLFF.

This chain connects TRBV4-2 to TRBJ2-1; 7 bases are shared with TRBD2. Germline CDR1 is LGHNA and CDR2 is YNFKEQ. CDR3 size: 13 residues. Unmatched junction bases numbered 8, after V lost 6 bases and J lost 9 bases. For the CDR3, the DNA is TGTGCCAGCAGGGGGGGGTTAGTGTCTGAGCAGTTCTTC. This codes for CASRGGLVSEQFF.

The rearrangement links TRBV12-3 or TRBV12-4 to TRBJ2-3, with TRBD2 matching over 9 bases. The CDR3 is made up of 18 amino acids. J gave up 3 bases and V 3 bases, and 13 bases lay outside the gene matches. The CDR3 reads CASSFGREGGYLTDTQYF. The DNA of the CDR3 is TGTGCCAGCAGTTTTGGGCGGGAGGGCGGATACCTGACAGATACGCAGTATTTT.

The chain uses TRBV7-9 and TRBJ2-4; a possible D gene is TRBD1 (6 bases). Germline loops: CDR1 SEHNR, CDR2 FQNEAQ (reference sequence). Trimming removed 0 bases at V and 8 bases at J, with 17 bases between. The CDR3 spans 16 residues. The CDR3 nucleotides read TGTGCCAGCAGCTTAGCGCTGGGGGCGCTGGGAGACATTCAGTACTTC. As protein: CASSLALGALGDIQYF.

V usage is TRBV6-4 and J usage is TRBJ1-1; tentatively, D is TRBD1 (5 bases). The CDR3 is 16 amino acids. V lost 7 bases and J lost 5, with 23 bases in between. Germline V gene data show CDR1 as MRHNA and CDR2 as SNTAGT. CDR3 residues: CASTNGAGQRKTEAFF. The CDR3 DNA reads as TGTGCCAGCACCAACGGGGCAGGGCAAAGAAAAACTGAAGCTTTCTTT.

This clonotype was observed a handful of times. This sequence joins TRBV6-5 and TRBJ2-2; D may be TRBD2 (6 bases). Germline V gene sequence: CDR1 MNHEY, CDR2 SVGAGI. Between the trimmed V and J ends, which lost 5 bases and 6 bases, there was a span of 10 bases. The length of the CDR3 is 13 residues. The CDR3 nucleotides read TGTGCCAGCAGTACTGGAGGGGCCGGGGAGCTGTTTTTT. Residues: CASSTGGAGELFF.

This clonotype has at least ten counts. The chain recombines TRBV12-3 or TRBV12-4 with TRBJ1-6; D remains unclear. This CDR3 has 13 amino acids. Trimming cost V 6 bases and J 10 bases, with 13 bases left between them. In DNA, the CDR3 is TGTGCCAGCAGCCCCCAATCTCGCTCACCCCTCCACTTT. Amino acids: CASSPQSRSPLHF.

This clonotype has a single count. The chain uses TRBV5-1 and TRBJ1-1; 8 bases align to TRBD1. Germline values: CDR1 SGHRS, CDR2 YFSETQ. V lost 2 bases, J lost 0 bases, and 3 bases stayed unmatched. This CDR3 spans 15 amino acids. The CDR3 DNA reads TGCGCCAGCAGCTTAAAACAGGGGGTGAACACTGAAGCTTTCTTT. This encodes CASSLKQGVNTEAFF. The full variable domain, completed using reference TRBV5-1 and TRBJ1-1, is KAGVTQTPRYLIKTRGQQVTLSCSPISGHRSVSWYQQTPGQGLQFLFEYFSETQRNKGNFPGRFSGRQFSNSRSEMNVSTLELGDSALYLCASSLKQGVNTEAFFGQGTRLTVV.

The chain joins TRBV5-1 to TRBJ2-7; 10 bases line up with TRBD1. J gave up 4 bases and V 1 base, and 11 bases lay outside the gene matches. The CDR3 spans 17 residues. CDR1 is SGHRS and CDR2 is YFSETQ in the germline V gene. The CDR3 DNA is TGCGCCAGCAGCTTGCGACCCCGGGACAGGGGTCGGTACGAGCAGTACTTC. Its protein is CASSLRPRDRGRYEQYF.

The V and J genes are TRBV27 and TRBJ2-1; TRBD2 aligns across 8 bases. Germline V gene data show CDR1 as MNHEY and CDR2 as SMNVEV (reference sequence). J gave up 6 bases and V 3 bases, and 10 bases lay outside the gene matches. The CDR3 contains 16 residues. CDR3 sequence reads: CASSFSRGLAGNEQFF. CDR3 bases: TGTGCCAGCAGTTTTAGTCGCGGTCTAGCGGGCAATGAGCAGTTCTTC.

In its sample, this clonotype was seen a few times. The V call is TRBV5-6, the J call TRBJ1-5; D unclear. The ends were cut back, 1 base at V and 3 bases at J, with 14 bases in the middle. The CDR3 has 16 amino acids. Germline CDR1 SGHDT, CDR2 YYEEEE. The CDR3 loop is CASSLMGQALNQPQHF. The CDR3 bases are TGTGCCAGCAGCTTGATGGGCCAGGCTCTCAATCAGCCCCAGCATTTT.

This CDR3 is CASKQGNNSPLHF. The CDR3 DNA reads as TGTGCCAGCAAACAGGGAAATAATTCACCCCTCCACTTT. The genes are TRBV12-3 or TRBV12-4 and TRBJ1-6; TRBD1 might be the D (6 bases). The CDR3 length is 13 residues. With 7 bases removed from V and 5 bases from J, the gap between germline ends came to 9 bases.

The chain uses TRBV5-6 and TRBJ2-5; maybe TRBD1 (5 bases). The CDR3 covers 16 residues. Germline V CDR1 and CDR2: SGHDT, YYEEEE. Trimming removed 3 bases at V and 0 bases at J, with 15 bases between. This CDR3 reads CASSYWTTLYQETQYF. The CDR3 DNA is TGTGCCAGCAGCTATTGGACAACCCTGTACCAAGAGACCCAGTACTTC.

The chain uses TRBV12-3 or TRBV12-4 and TRBJ2-2; no definite D call. The CDR3 has 17 amino acids. V lost 3 bases, J lost 1 base, and 15 bases lay in between. The CDR3: CASSFPGRRLNTGELFF. CDR3 nucleotides: TGTGCCAGCAGTTTCCCCGGGCGACGGCTGAACACCGGGGAGCTGTTTTTT.

The rearrangement joins TRBV12-3 or TRBV12-4 to TRBJ2-2; D might be TRBD1 or TRBD2, each matching 6 bases. V lost 8 bases, J lost 7 bases, and 23 bases lay in between. This CDR3 contains 16 residues. The CDR3 nucleotides are TGTGCCAGCTCCCCTATCGGGGGCGCCCCGAACGGGGAGCTGTTTTTT. Translation gives CASSPIGGAPNGELFF.

This chain uses TRBV2 with TRBJ2-6, with unresolved D. Trimming cost V 10 bases and J 4 bases, with 11 bases left between them. The CDR3 consists of 13 residues. CDR1 and CDR2 (germline): SNHLY, FYNNEI. The CDR3 loop is CATTKSGANVLTF. Here the CDR3 DNA reads TGTGCCACTACGAAGTCCGGGGCCAACGTCCTGACTTTC.

This clonotype was seen a few times. This chain joins TRBV7-8 and TRBJ2-7, with D perhaps being TRBD1 or TRBD2 (6 bases each). Trimming removed 4 bases at V and 2 bases at J, with 15 bases between. The CDR3 contains 15 residues. CDR1 SGHVS and CDR2 FQNEAQ come from the germline V gene. CDR3 residues: CASSSFIGGPYEQYF. The CDR3 bases are TGTGCCAGCAGCTCGTTCATCGGGGGCCCCTACGAGCAGTACTTC.

The table lists this clonotype with a few counts. J is TRBJ2-3 and V is TRBV2; TRBD2 matches 9 bases. The J segment lost 4 bases and the V segment lost 6 bases, leaving 17 bases of the junction unmatched. CDR1 is SNHLY and CDR2 is FYNNEI in the germline V gene. This CDR3 has 18 residues. Here the CDR3 DNA reads TGTGCCAGCAGGGCCCAGTGGAGTGAGCGGGAGGCTGCAGATACGCAGTATTTT. Translation: CASRAQWSEREAADTQYF. Full variable domain (rest looked up from reference TRBV2 and TRBJ2-3): EPEVTQTPSHQVTQMGQEVILRCVPISNHLYFYWYRQILGQKVEFLVSFYNNEISEKSEIFDDQFSVERPDGSNFTLKIRSTKLEDSAMYFCASRAQWSEREAADTQYFGPGTRLTVL.

This clonotype was observed a few times. The chain employs TRBV7-8 and TRBJ2-4; 8 bases are shared with TRBD2. The CDR3 runs to 15 residues. The junction had 7 bases not matched to a gene; V was cut back by 2 bases and J by 7 bases. Germline V gene sequence: CDR1 SGHVS, CDR2 FQNEAQ. CDR3 region: CASSLQTSAGNIQYF. CDR3 nucleotide sequence: TGTGCCAGCAGCTTACAGACTAGCGCTGGGAACATTCAGTACTTC.

The chain recombines TRBV14 with TRBJ1-2; D not certain. V lost 1 base and J 5 bases, leaving 17 bases between the germline ends. The germline V gene has CDR1 SGHDN and CDR2 FVKESK. The CDR3 contains 16 residues. The CDR3 DNA sequence: TGTGCCAGCAGCCAAGGCAGGTCCAAAGCCGGATATGGCTACACCTTC. It encodes CASSQGRSKAGYGYTF.

This clonotype has just a few counts. The chain recombines TRBV12-3 or TRBV12-4 with TRBJ1-5; D remains unclear. V was clipped by 2 bases and J by 7 bases, with 12 bases between them. The CDR3 runs 14 residues. The CDR3 sequence: CASSLTPPGQPQHF. DNA for the CDR3: TGTGCCAGCAGTTTAACACCTCCGGGCCAGCCCCAGCATTTT.

J is TRBJ1-2 and V is TRBV12-3 or TRBV12-4; D possibly corresponds to TRBD1 (6 bases). Trimming stripped 7 bases from V and 4 bases from J, with 19 bases between. The CDR3 contains 15 residues. As DNA, the CDR3 is TGTGCCAGCACCGAGGACCCAGGGGAGTTCTATGGCTACACCTTC. As protein: CASTEDPGEFYGYTF.